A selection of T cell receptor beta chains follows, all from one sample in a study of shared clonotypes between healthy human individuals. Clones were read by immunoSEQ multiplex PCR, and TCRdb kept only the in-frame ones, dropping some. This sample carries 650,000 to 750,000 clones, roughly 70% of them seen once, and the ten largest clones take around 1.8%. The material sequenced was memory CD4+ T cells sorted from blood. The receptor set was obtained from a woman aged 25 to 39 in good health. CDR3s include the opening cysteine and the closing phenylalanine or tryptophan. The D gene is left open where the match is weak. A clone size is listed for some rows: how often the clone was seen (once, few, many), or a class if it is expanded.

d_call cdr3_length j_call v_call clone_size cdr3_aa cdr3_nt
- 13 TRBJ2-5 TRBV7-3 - CASSLTRQETQYF TGTGCCAGCAGCTTAACGAGGCAAGAGACCCAGTACTTC
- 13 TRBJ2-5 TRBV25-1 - CARGNMHQETQYF TGTGCCAGGGGCAACATGCACCAAGAGACCCAGTACTTC
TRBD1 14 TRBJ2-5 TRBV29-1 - CSVKDRVWGETQYF TGCAGCGTAAAAGACAGGGTTTGGGGAGAGACCCAGTACTTC
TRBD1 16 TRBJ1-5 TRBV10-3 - CAISESTGGLNQPQHF TGTGCCATCAGTGAGTCGACAGGGGGCTTAAATCAGCCCCAGCATTTT
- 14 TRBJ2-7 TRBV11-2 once CASSHNRALGEQYF TGTGCCAGCAGCCACAATCGGGCGTTAGGGGAGCAGTACTTC
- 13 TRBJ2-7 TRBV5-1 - CASSSYFGSEQYF TGCGCCAGCAGCTCTTACTTCGGCTCTGAGCAGTACTTC
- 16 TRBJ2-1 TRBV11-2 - CASSVKGRGSYNEQFF TGTGCCAGCAGCGTAAAGGGCCGGGGTTCCTACAATGAGCAGTTCTTC
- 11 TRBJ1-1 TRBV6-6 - CASLGRGDAFF TGTGCCAGCCTAGGGCGGGGGGATGCTTTCTTT
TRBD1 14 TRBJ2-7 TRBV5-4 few CASSLVAAGGEQYF TGTGCCAGCAGCTTGGTGGCTGCAGGGGGCGAGCAGTACTTC
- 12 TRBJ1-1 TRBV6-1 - CASSGMNTEAFF TGTGCCAGCAGTGGTATGAACACTGAAGCTTTCTTT
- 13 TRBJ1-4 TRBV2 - CASMAQPNEKLFF TGTGCCAGCATGGCCCAACCTAATGAAAAACTGTTTTTT
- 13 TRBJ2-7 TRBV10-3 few CAITPGLSYEQYF TGTGCCATCACTCCGGGCCTCTCCTACGAGCAGTACTTC
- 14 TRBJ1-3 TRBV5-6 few CASSLDLRGNTIYF TGTGCCAGCAGCTTGGACCTGAGGGGAAACACCATATATTTT
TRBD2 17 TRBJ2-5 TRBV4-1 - CASSYTGTSGTGETQYF TGCGCCAGCAGCTACACCGGGACTAGCGGGACAGGAGAGACCCAGTACTTC
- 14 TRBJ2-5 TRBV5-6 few CASRTRRAQETQYF TGTGCCAGCAGGACGAGGAGAGCTCAAGAGACCCAGTACTTC
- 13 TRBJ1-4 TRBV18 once CASSTDINEKLFF TGTGCCAGCTCAACTGACATTAATGAAAAACTGTTTTTT
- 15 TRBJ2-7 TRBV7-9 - CASSPAGLLSYEQYF TGTGCCAGCAGCCCCGCGGGACTTCTCTCCTACGAGCAGTACTTC
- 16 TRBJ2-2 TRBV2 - CASSEMTATNTGELFF TGTGCCAGCAGTGAAATGACAGCTACGAACACCGGGGAGCTGTTTTTT
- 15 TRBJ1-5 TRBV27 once CASALFGRGNQPQHF TGTGCCAGCGCCTTGTTCGGGAGGGGGAATCAGCCCCAGCATTTT
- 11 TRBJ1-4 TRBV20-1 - CSARVGEKLFF TGCAGTGCTAGAGTGGGTGAAAAACTGTTTTTT
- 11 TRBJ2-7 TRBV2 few CASSEYNEQYF TGTGCCAGCAGTGAATATAACGAGCAGTACTTC
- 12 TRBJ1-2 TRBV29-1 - CSVDSGNYGYTF TGCAGCGTTGATTCTGGGAACTATGGCTACACCTTC
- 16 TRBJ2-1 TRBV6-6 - CASSYTTQGSYNEQFF TGTGCCAGCAGTTATACTACCCAGGGGTCCTACAATGAGCAGTTCTTC
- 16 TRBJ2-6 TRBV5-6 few CASSLERKLKANVLTF TGTGCCAGCAGCTTGGAACGGAAACTTAAGGCCAACGTCCTGACTTTC
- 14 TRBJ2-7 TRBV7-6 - CASSLGRGSSEQYF TGTGCCAGCAGCTTAGGACGGGGAAGTTCCGAGCAGTACTTC
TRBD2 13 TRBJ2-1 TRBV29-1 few CRNKRELYNEQFF TGCAGAAACAAGCGGGAGCTCTACAATGAGCAGTTCTTC
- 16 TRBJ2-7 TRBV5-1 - CASSPLSGLDSLGQYF TGCGCCAGCAGCCCGTTATCCGGGCTCGATTCACTTGGGCAGTACTTC
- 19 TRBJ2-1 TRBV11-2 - CASSSTGPASPVPYNEQFF TGTGCCAGCAGCTCAACAGGGCCGGCTAGTCCCGTGCCCTACAATGAGCAGTTCTTC
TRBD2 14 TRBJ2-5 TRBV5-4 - CASSPGGGGETQYF TGTGCCAGCAGCCCGGGGGGAGGCGGGGAGACCCAGTACTTC
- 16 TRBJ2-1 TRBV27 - CASSFKDISSYNEQFF TGTGCCAGCAGTTTTAAGGACATCAGCTCCTACAATGAGCAGTTCTTC
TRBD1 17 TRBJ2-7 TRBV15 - CATSNFHRGSYSYEQYF TGTGCCACCAGCAACTTTCACAGGGGCTCATACTCCTACGAGCAGTACTTC
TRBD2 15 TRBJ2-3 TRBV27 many CASTRLAGGLDTQYF TGTGCCAGCACTCGACTAGCGGGAGGACTAGATACGCAGTATTTT
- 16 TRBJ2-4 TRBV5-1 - CASSLGTTLAKNIQYF TGCGCCAGCAGCTTGGGGACTACCCTAGCCAAAAACATTCAGTACTTC
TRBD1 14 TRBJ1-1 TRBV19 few CASSIGTVNTEAFF TGTGCCAGTAGTATTGGGACAGTGAACACTGAAGCTTTCTTT
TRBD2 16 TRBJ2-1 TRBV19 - CASSTTGLAGGRGQFF TGTGCCAGTAGTACAACTGGACTAGCGGGAGGGAGGGGTCAGTTCTTC
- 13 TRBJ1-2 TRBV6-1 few CASSPEVFYGYTF TGTGCCAGCAGTCCCGAGGTCTTCTATGGCTACACCTTC
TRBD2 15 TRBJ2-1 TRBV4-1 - CASSQAGTSIDEQFF TGCGCCAGCAGCCAAGCCGGGACTAGTATCGATGAGCAGTTCTTC
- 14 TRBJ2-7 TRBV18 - CASSPLGGSGEQYF TGTGCCAGCTCACCACTAGGGGGTTCGGGCGAGCAGTACTTC
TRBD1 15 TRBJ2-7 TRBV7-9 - CASSLADRGRYEQYF TGTGCCAGCAGCTTAGCCGACAGGGGCCGCTACGAGCAGTACTTC
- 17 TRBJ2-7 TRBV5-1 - CASSLAQGLSTTYEQYF TGCGCCAGCAGCTTGGCCCAGGGGTTGTCAACGACCTACGAGCAGTACTTC
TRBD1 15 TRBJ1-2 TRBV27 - CASSLMGQGFYGYTF TGTGCCAGCAGTTTAATGGGACAGGGGTTCTATGGCTACACCTTC
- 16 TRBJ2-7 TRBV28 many CASSPLRKKRVYEQYF TGTGCCAGCAGCCCCCTTCGGAAGAAGAGGGTCTACGAGCAGTACTTC
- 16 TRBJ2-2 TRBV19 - CASSIMTAASTGELFF TGTGCCAGTAGTATAATGACTGCTGCTTCCACCGGGGAGCTGTTTTTT
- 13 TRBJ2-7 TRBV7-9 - CASSLEGPYEQYF TGTGCCAGCAGCTTGGAAGGACCCTACGAGCAGTACTTC
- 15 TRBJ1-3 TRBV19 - CASSTPFETGNTIYF TGTGCCAGTAGTACCCCCTTCGAAACTGGAAACACCATATATTTT
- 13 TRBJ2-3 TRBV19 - CASSYVTGDTQYF TGTGCCAGTAGCTACGTCACAGGAGATACGCAGTATTTT
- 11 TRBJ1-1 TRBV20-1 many CSADKDTEAFF TGCAGTGCTGACAAGGACACTGAAGCTTTCTTT
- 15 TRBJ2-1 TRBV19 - CASTPDGNLYNEQFF TGTGCCAGTACCCCAGACGGAAATCTTTACAATGAGCAGTTCTTC
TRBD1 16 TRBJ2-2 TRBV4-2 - CASTPGTGANTGELFF TGTGCCAGCACCCCAGGGACAGGGGCGAACACCGGGGAGCTGTTTTTT
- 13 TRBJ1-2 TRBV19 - CASSNSGFGGYTF TGTGCCAGTAGTAACTCGGGGTTTGGTGGCTACACCTTC
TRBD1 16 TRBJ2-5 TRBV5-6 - CASSLTGTGGRETQYF TGTGCCAGCAGCTTGACCGGGACAGGGGGACGAGAGACCCAGTACTTC
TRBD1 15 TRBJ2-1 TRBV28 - CASSYGTGTYNEQFF TGTGCCAGCAGTTATGGGACAGGGACTTACAATGAGCAGTTCTTC
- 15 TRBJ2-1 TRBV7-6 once CASSLALTGVDEQFF TGTGCCAGCAGCTTAGCGCTGACGGGGGTAGATGAGCAGTTCTTC
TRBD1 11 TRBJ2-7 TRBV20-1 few CSARDSYEQYF TGCAGTGCCAGGGACAGCTACGAGCAGTACTTC
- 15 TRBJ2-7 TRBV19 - CASSPQEGGRYEQYF TGTGCCAGTAGTCCCCAGGAGGGGGGACGCTACGAGCAGTACTTC
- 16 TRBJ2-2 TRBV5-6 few CASSFGGVGSTGELFF TGTGCCAGCAGCTTTGGAGGCGTCGGTAGCACCGGGGAGCTGTTTTTT
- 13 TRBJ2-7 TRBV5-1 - CASSPQEMYEQYF TGCGCCAGCAGCCCTCAAGAGATGTACGAGCAGTACTTC
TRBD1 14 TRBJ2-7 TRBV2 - CASSAGQAIYEQYF TGTGCCAGCAGTGCGGGACAGGCCATCTACGAGCAGTACTTC
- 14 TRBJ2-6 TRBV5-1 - CASSVTAGANVLTF TGCGCCAGCAGCGTGACGGCCGGGGCCAACGTCCTGACTTTC
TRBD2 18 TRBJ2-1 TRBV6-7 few CASTQRSGRSPRYNEQFF TGTGCCAGCACCCAAAGAAGCGGGAGGTCCCCTCGGTACAATGAGCAGTTCTTC